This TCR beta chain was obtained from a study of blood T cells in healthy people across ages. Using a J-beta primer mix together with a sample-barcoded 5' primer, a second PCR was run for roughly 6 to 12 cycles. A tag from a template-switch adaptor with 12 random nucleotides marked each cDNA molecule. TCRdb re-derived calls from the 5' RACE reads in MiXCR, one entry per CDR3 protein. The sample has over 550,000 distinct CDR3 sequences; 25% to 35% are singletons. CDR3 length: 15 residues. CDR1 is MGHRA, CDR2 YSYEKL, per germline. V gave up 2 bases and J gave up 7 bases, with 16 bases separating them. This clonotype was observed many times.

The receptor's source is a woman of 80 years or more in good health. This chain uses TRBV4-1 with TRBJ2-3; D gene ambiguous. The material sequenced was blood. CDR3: CASSQRLDEGNTQYF. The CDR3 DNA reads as TGCGCCAGCAGCCAAAGGCTGGACGAAGGGAATACGCAGTATTTT.